This TCR beta chain was obtained from a study of read filtering for tumor transcriptome and immune sequencing. Study summary: Transcriptome libraries were built from DNase-treated RNA. Per sample, TCR-region reads ranged about 3.5 to 11 million by IR-seq, about 80 to 1,400 by RNA-seq.

General study findings and limits: Even smaller IR-seq throughput identified most shared clonotypes.

The library was built from about 370 ng RNA with molecular barcoded adaptors for alpha/delta and beta/gamma chains. MiXCR was run by TCRdb on the reads, yielding one entry per CDR3 protein. Here the sample spans some 130,000 distinct CDR3 sequences, 10% to 15% being singletons. Deletions cut 4 bases from V and 11 bases from J, with 14 bases between. Germline CDR1 MNHNS, CDR2 SASEGT. The CDR3 is 12 residues long. Bone marrow was sampled from every patient at the time of active disease. This clonotype was counted many times. The antigen is undetermined. The receptor was isolated from a donor at least 40 years old with multiple myeloma. The rearrangement links TRBV6-1 to TRBJ1-1; TRBD1 might be the D (5 bases). The specimen sequenced was a population of CD138-negative cells sorted from bone marrow. The CDR3 loop is CASSGLQKGAFF. For the CDR3, the DNA is TGTGCCAGCAGTGGGCTACAGAAGGGGGCTTTCTTT.